These T cell receptor beta chains were read from a single sample in a study of T cells after yellow fever vaccination. MiXCR, run by TCRdb on the 5' RACE reads, gives a single entry per CDR3 protein. The data contain 200,000 or so distinct CDR3 sequences, approximately 6.7% of them singletons. The sequences come from CD4+ T cells sorted from PBMCs, collected on the day of the yellow fever booster vaccination. The receptor source for this set is a man aged 30 to 45 who received the YFV17D yellow fever vaccine. Each CDR3 is given with its conserved first and last residue. Each record gives: clone size, J gene, V gene, D gene, CDR3 DNA, CDR3 protein. A D gene is named only where the DNA matches it firmly. A clone size is listed for some rows: how often the clone was seen (once, few, many), or a class if it is expanded.

clone size: NA
J gene: TRBJ2-2
V gene: TRBV20-1
D gene: TRBD2
CDR3 DNA: TGCAGTGCTTCGACTAGCGGGAGTATGGGCGGGGAGCTGTTTTTT
CDR3 protein: CSASTSGSMGGELFF

clone size: once
J gene: TRBJ1-2
V gene: TRBV20-1
D gene: NA
CDR3 DNA: TGCAGTGCTCAAGACAGGAGGGACTATGGCTACACCTTC
CDR3 protein: CSAQDRRDYGYTF

clone size: many
J gene: TRBJ2-1
V gene: TRBV20-1
D gene: TRBD2
CDR3 DNA: TGCAGTGCTAGAGATACTAGCGGGGGCAATGAGCAGTTCTTC
CDR3 protein: CSARDTSGGNEQFF

clone size: many
J gene: TRBJ1-4
V gene: TRBV5-1
D gene: TRBD1
CDR3 DNA: TGCGCCAGCAGCTTAAGAACCGGGACAGGGAATAATGAAAAACTGTTTTTT
CDR3 protein: CASSLRTGTGNNEKLFF

clone size: few
J gene: TRBJ2-1
V gene: TRBV20-1
D gene: TRBD1
CDR3 DNA: TGCAGTGCGAGAGGACAGGGGCGCTCCTACAATGAGCAGTTCTTC
CDR3 protein: CSARGQGRSYNEQFF

clone size: few
J gene: TRBJ1-2
V gene: TRBV4-3
D gene: NA
CDR3 DNA: TGCGCCAGCAGCCAAGCCGACGCTAACGGCTTTGGCTACACCTTC
CDR3 protein: CASSQADANGFGYTF

clone size: NA
J gene: TRBJ2-1
V gene: TRBV5-4
D gene: NA
CDR3 DNA: TGTGCCAGCAGCCCTGGGGCGGATCCGATTAATGAGCAGTTCTTC
CDR3 protein: CASSPGADPINEQFF

clone size: few
J gene: TRBJ1-2
V gene: TRBV18
D gene: NA
CDR3 DNA: TGTGCCAGCTCACCACCATCCGGTGCTAACTATGGCTACACCTTC
CDR3 protein: CASSPPSGANYGYTF

clone size: many
J gene: TRBJ2-1
V gene: TRBV9
D gene: TRBD1
CDR3 DNA: TGTGCCAGCAGCGTAGAGTCGGGCCCTACAGGGGGCAAGTTCTTC
CDR3 protein: CASSVESGPTGGKFF

clone size: NA
J gene: TRBJ2-3
V gene: TRBV29-1
D gene: TRBD1
CDR3 DNA: TGCAGCGTTTGGACAGGGGGCACAGATACGCAGTATTTT
CDR3 protein: CSVWTGGTDTQYF

clone size: NA
J gene: TRBJ2-2
V gene: TRBV5-2
D gene: NA
CDR3 DNA: TGTGCCATGGGCTCCGCGCCATCGAACACCGGGGAGCTGTTTTTT
CDR3 protein: CAMGSAPSNTGELFF

clone size: few
J gene: TRBJ2-7
V gene: TRBV6-1
D gene: TRBD1
CDR3 DNA: TGTGCCAGCCCCCTGTGCGACAGGGCCTACGAGCAGTACTTC
CDR3 protein: CASPLCDRAYEQYF

clone size: few
J gene: TRBJ2-1
V gene: TRBV4-2
D gene: NA
CDR3 DNA: TGTGCCAGCAGCCAGGGGGGGGGGGCTCCATTCCTCAATGAGCAGTTCTTC
CDR3 protein: CASSQGGGAPFLNEQFF

clone size: few
J gene: TRBJ2-1
V gene: TRBV12-3/TRBV12-4
D gene: NA
CDR3 DNA: TGTGCCAGCAGTTTAGGGTTAGTAAGGACCGCTGATGAGCAGTTCTTC
CDR3 protein: CASSLGLVRTADEQFF

clone size: NA
J gene: TRBJ1-5
V gene: TRBV7-2
D gene: TRBD1
CDR3 DNA: TGTGCCAGCAGCTTGGGGACAGGGAGCCGCAATCAGCCCCAGCATTTT
CDR3 protein: CASSLGTGSRNQPQHF

clone size: few
J gene: TRBJ2-1
V gene: TRBV15
D gene: TRBD2
CDR3 DNA: TGTGCCACCAGCAGATCATCCGGGACTAGCGGGAGGGCCTGGTTATCCTACAATGAGCAGTTCTTC
CDR3 protein: CATSRSSGTSGRAWLSYNEQFF

clone size: NA
J gene: TRBJ2-2
V gene: TRBV20-1
D gene: NA
CDR3 DNA: TGCAGGGGGGGACCCGGAAACACCGGGGAGCTGTTTTTT
CDR3 protein: CRGGPGNTGELFF

clone size: NA
J gene: TRBJ1-2
V gene: TRBV28
D gene: NA
CDR3 DNA: TGTGCCAGCAGTTTATATTGGAGGGACGGGGGGAATTCAAGAGGCTACACCTTC
CDR3 protein: CASSLYWRDGGNSRGYTF

clone size: NA
J gene: TRBJ2-7
V gene: TRBV12-3/TRBV12-4
D gene: TRBD2
CDR3 DNA: TGTGCCAGCGCCCAAGACGGTCTAGCGGGAGTCGAGCAGTACTTC
CDR3 protein: CASAQDGLAGVEQYF

clone size: many
J gene: TRBJ2-2
V gene: TRBV7-2
D gene: NA
CDR3 DNA: TGTGCCAGCAGCCCACCAGCGAACACCGGGGAGCTGTTTTTT
CDR3 protein: CASSPPANTGELFF

clone size: many
J gene: TRBJ2-5
V gene: TRBV7-2
D gene: TRBD2
CDR3 DNA: TGTGCCAGCAGCTTGGGGAGCCTAGCGGGGCAAGAGACCCAGTACTTC
CDR3 protein: CASSLGSLAGQETQYF

clone size: few
J gene: TRBJ2-2
V gene: TRBV18
D gene: NA
CDR3 DNA: TGTGCCAGCTCACCTAGCCTCGAAGTCTCCGGGGAGCTGTTTTTT
CDR3 protein: CASSPSLEVSGELFF

clone size: NA
J gene: TRBJ2-2
V gene: TRBV7-6
D gene: NA
CDR3 DNA: TGTGCCAGCAGCCAGCGCTACACCGGGGAGCTGTTTTTT
CDR3 protein: CASSQRYTGELFF